This passage covers 26 T cell receptor beta chains from one sample sequenced in a study of T cells after yellow fever vaccination (dated by TCRdb to the late 2010s). The treatment or condition label for this specimen denotes: live attenuated yellow fever vaccine strain. The receptor library was made with 5' RACE. Data came from an Illumina NovaSeq 6000. Using fastp at Q25 and MiXCR, TCRdb reprocessed the public reads and kept productive beta chains. Rows are unified per CDR3 protein, each entry keeping the most common DNA and genes. The sample yields some 200,000 distinct CDR3 sequences; roughly 11% were counted once. The top ten clonotypes cover just over 35% of the sample. Sequences were derived from CD8+ T cells sorted from PBMCs, sampled 15 days after the yellow fever booster vaccination. The receptors shown here come from a man between 18 and 29 years old who received the YFV17D yellow fever vaccine.

This clonotype came up a few times. V and J are TRBV10-3 and TRBJ1-1; D not certain. The CDR3 runs to 15 residues. Trimming pared 6 bases from V and 0 bases from J, leaving 14 bases between. Germline CDR1 is ENHRY and CDR2 is SYGVKD. The CDR3 is CAIRETDLMNTEAFF. The CDR3 DNA reads TGTGCCATCAGGGAGACGGATTTGATGAACACTGAAGCTTTCTTT.

The rearrangement uses TRBV28 and TRBJ2-7; TRBD2 matches at 9 bases. Germline CDR1 is MDHEN and CDR2 is SYDVKM. This CDR3 contains 15 residues. Trimming at V came to 6 bases and at J to 0 bases, leaving 6 bases not matched to a gene. CDR3 residues: CASSRTTSGSYEQYV. Here the CDR3 DNA reads TGTGCCAGCAGCCGCACGACTAGCGGCTCCTACGAGCAGTACGTC.

The chain has TRBV23-1 and TRBJ2-7, with D possibly matching TRBD1 (8 bases). TRBV23-1 is annotated as an ORF whose role is uncertain. V gave up 4 bases and J gave up 0 bases, with 19 bases separating them. CDR3 length: 17 residues. Written as DNA, the CDR3 is TGCGCCAGCAGTCCGGCGGGGGACAGGAACTACTCCTACGAGCAGTACTTC. It encodes CASSPAGDRNYSYEQYF.

The chain uses TRBV4-1 and TRBJ2-7, with D tentatively TRBD2 (5 bases). This CDR3 comprises 14 residues. Germline CDR1 is MGHRA and CDR2 is YSYEKL. V was shortened by 0 bases and J by 5 bases, with 11 bases between the two germline ends. CDR3 bases: TGCGCCAGCAGCCAAGAGGTAGACGGGGACGAGCAGTACGTC. Its protein is CASSQEVDGDEQYV.

The gene calls are TRBV9 and TRBJ1-3; TRBD1 is a possible D gene (6 bases). V lost 4 bases and J 0 bases, leaving 11 bases between the germline ends. Per the germline V gene, CDR1 is SGDLS and CDR2 is YYNGEE. The CDR3 loop spans 15 amino acids. The CDR3 coding sequence is TGTGCCAGCAGCCCTCAGGGGACCTCTGGAAACACCATATATTTT. Translated: CASSPQGTSGNTIYF.

In its sample, this clonotype was seen many times. The chain combines TRBV7-9 with TRBJ2-7; 8 bases map to TRBD2. CDR1 is SEHNR, CDR2 FQNEAQ, per germline (reference sequence). Germline trimming cut 3 bases from V and 2 bases from J; bases unmatched to any gene: 3. There are 14 residues in the CDR3. Here the CDR3 DNA reads TGTGCCAGCAGCTTGCAGACTAGCGCCTACGAGCAGTACTTC. This gives the protein CASSLQTSAYEQYF.

This CDR3 reads CASSHTTRGWDEQYF. As DNA, the CDR3 is TGCGCCAGCAGCCACACAACCAGGGGGTGGGACGAGCAGTACTTC. The rearrangement uses TRBV4-1 and TRBJ2-7; 7 nucleotides line up with TRBD1. Germline V gives CDR1 MGHRA, CDR2 YSYEKL. The CDR3 runs to 15 residues. Trimming removed 3 bases from V and 5 bases from J; junction bases left unmatched: 10.

The chain employs TRBV9 and TRBJ2-7; D remains ambiguous. The CDR3 contains 17 residues. Germline CDR1 and CDR2: SGDLS and YYNGEE. The V gene lost 0 bases and the J gene lost 1 base, with 17 bases spanning the gap. The CDR3 bases are TGTGCCAGCAGCGTAGATGCCTCGGGTATACTTTCCTACGAGCAGTACTTC. Translating it yields CASSVDASGILSYEQYF.

The chain has TRBV7-6 and TRBJ1-1, with D possibly TRBD1 on 6 matching bases. Deletions cut 4 bases from V and 3 bases from J, with 12 bases between. The CDR3 is 14 amino acids. CDR1 is SGHVS, CDR2 FNYEAQ, per germline. Written as DNA, the CDR3 is TGTGCCAGCAGCTCCAGGGGACGGGACACTGAAGCTTTCTTT. This encodes CASSSRGRDTEAFF. The full variable domain, with the rest looked up from reference TRBV7-6 and TRBJ1-1, is GAGVSQSPRYKVTKRGQDVALRCDPISGHVSLYWYRQALGQGPEFLTYFNYEAQQDKSGLPNDRFSAERPEGSISTLTIQRTEQRDSAMYRCASSSRGRDTEAFFGQGTRLTVV.

This clonotype was seen a handful of times. The chain combines TRBV10-3 with TRBJ2-2; D gene unclear. The V end lost 3 bases, the J end lost 1 base, and 6 bases lay between the germline ends. CDR3 size: 14 residues. CDR1 and CDR2 (germline): ENHRY, SYGVKD. CDR3 nucleotides: TGTGCCATCAGTGATTTCGAGAACACCGGGGAGCTGTTTTTT. Amino acids: CAISDFENTGELFF.

The rearrangement uses TRBV7-9 and TRBJ2-7; D gene ambiguous. CDR1 SEHNR and CDR2 FQNEAQ come from the germline V gene (reference sequence). Trimming took 5 bases from V and 2 from J, leaving 7 bases between them. The CDR3 spans 12 residues. The CDR3 protein is CASSAQPYEQYF. CDR3 bases: TGTGCCAGCAGCGCCCAACCCTACGAGCAGTACTTC.

The CDR3 reads CASSLAGKVVRNYGYTF. CDR3 coding DNA: TGTGCCAGCAGCTTGGCAGGGAAGGTAGTTCGGAACTATGGCTACACCTTC. The chain uses TRBV5-5 and TRBJ1-2; a possible D gene is TRBD1 (5 bases). Germline CDR1 reads SGHKS; CDR2 reads YYEKEE (reference sequence). CDR3 length equals 17 residues. V was clipped by 0 bases and J by 2 bases, with 17 bases between them.

This rearrangement joins TRBV6-5 to TRBJ1-1; unclear D gene. Per germline, CDR1 MNHEY and CDR2 SVGAGI. V was trimmed by 4 bases and J by 3 bases, leaving 18 bases between them. This CDR3 has 16 amino acids. CDR3 in amino acids: CASSSVKILEYTEAFF. The CDR3 DNA is TGTGCCAGCAGTTCCGTCAAGATTCTAGAATACACTGAAGCTTTCTTT.

This chain joins TRBV12-3 or TRBV12-4 and TRBJ1-2; no clear D gene. Between the trimmed V and J ends, which lost 5 bases and 0 bases, there was a span of 7 bases. This CDR3 spans 13 amino acids. The CDR3 nucleotides read TGTGCCAGCAGTGGGCCCTCTAACTATGGCTACACCTTC. Its protein is CASSGPSNYGYTF.

This clonotype has only a few counts. V usage is TRBV24-1 and J usage is TRBJ1-5, with a tentative D call TRBD1 (6 bases). The CDR3 extends over 14 amino acids. The V gene lost 4 bases and the J gene lost 5 bases, with 11 bases spanning the gap. Germline assignment: CDR1 KGHDR and CDR2 SFDVKD. The CDR3 loop reads CATSDGQTDQPQHF. CDR3 nucleotides: TGTGCCACCAGTGACGGACAGACGGATCAGCCCCAGCATTTT.

This clonotype was counted a few times. The chain uses TRBV7-2 and TRBJ2-3, with TRBD2 identical over 8 bases. CDR1 SGHTA and CDR2 FQGNSA come from the germline V gene. J was trimmed by 0 bases and V by 4 bases; bases with no gene match: 9. This CDR3 is built from 17 residues. This CDR3 is CASSSPGGRFSTDTQYF. The CDR3 DNA sequence: TGTGCCAGCAGCTCCCCGGGGGGGCGTTTTAGCACAGATACGCAGTATTTT.

CDR3 region: CASSLQGVGTEAFF. The CDR3 DNA sequence: TGTGCCAGCAGCTTGCAGGGGGTCGGCACTGAAGCTTTCTTT. The chain couples TRBV5-5 to TRBJ1-1, with 7 bases that match TRBD1. Germline V gene lookup returns CDR1 SGHKS and CDR2 YYEKEE (reference sequence). CDR3 length: 14 amino acids. Losses at the gene ends were 1 base for V and 4 bases for J; bases not matched to a gene: 4. Using reference TRBV5-5 and TRBJ1-1 for the parts outside the CDR3, the full variable domain is DAGVTQSPTHLIKTRGQQVTLRCSPISGHKSVSWYQQVLGQGPQFIFQYYEKEERGRGNFPDRFSARQFPNYSSELNVNALLLGDSALYLCASSLQGVGTEAFFGQGTRLTVV.

This clonotype was detected only a few times. The V call is TRBV20-1, the J call TRBJ2-3, with 9 bases fitting TRBD1. This CDR3 has 15 amino acids. V gave up 6 bases and J gave up 3 bases; unmatched junction bases: 10. The germline CDR1 and CDR2 sequences are DFQATT and SNEGSKA (reference sequence). DNA for the CDR3: TGCAGTGCAGAGACCGGGACAGGGACAACAGATACGCAGTATTTT. Its translation is CSAETGTGTTDTQYF.

The chain is built from TRBV15 and TRBJ2-1; D gene unclear. V lost 3 bases to trimming and J lost 5 bases, with 14 bases between them. CDR1 is LNHNV and CDR2 is YYDKDF in the germline V gene (reference sequence). The CDR3 length is 15 residues. The CDR3 loop is CATSRKPQANNEQFF. The CDR3 nucleotides are TGTGCCACCAGCAGGAAGCCGCAGGCAAACAATGAGCAGTTCTTC.

This clonotype turned up a few times. V is TRBV11-2 and J is TRBJ2-2; 9 positions match TRBD2. V gave up 3 bases and J gave up 0 bases; unmatched junction bases: 5. Germline V gene data show CDR1 as SGHAT and CDR2 as FQNNGV. This CDR3 contains 17 residues. DNA of the CDR3: TGTGCCAGCAGCTTCTTGCGGGGGGGCGCGAACACCGGGGAGCTGTTTTTT. Translation: CASSFLRGGANTGELFF. Filled out from reference TRBV11-2 and TRBJ2-2, the complete variable domain reads EAGVAQSPRYKIIEKRQSVAFWCNPISGHATLYWYQQILGQGPKLLIQFQNNGVVDDSQLPKDRFSAERLKGVDSTLKIQPAKLEDSAVYLCASSFLRGGANTGELFFGEGSRLTVL.

The rearrangement joins TRBV20-1 to TRBJ2-3; 10 bases align to TRBD2. Germline V CDR1 and CDR2: DFQATT, SNEGSKA (reference sequence). V trimming: 5 bases; J trimming: 5 bases; junction bases outside the gene matches: 10. The CDR3 is made up of 15 amino acids. The CDR3 region has the DNA TGCAGTGCTTCAATGACTAGCGGGTCAGGAGATACGCAGTATTTT. Encoded protein: CSASMTSGSGDTQYF.

This clonotype was observed a handful of times. This chain links TRBV9 with TRBJ1-2; 8 nucleotides align to TRBD1. Germline CDR1 and CDR2: SGDLS and YYNGEE. The CDR3 is 15 amino acids. Trimming removed 3 bases from V and 6 bases from J; junction bases left unmatched: 10. CDR3 bases: TGTGCCAGCAGCGCCGCGGACAGGGCGGGGGATGGCTACACCTTC. Translating gives CASSAADRAGDGYTF. The variable domain in full, with the rest retrieved from reference TRBV9 and TRBJ1-2, is DSGVTQTPKHLITATGQRVTLRCSPRSGDLSVYWYQQSLDQGLQFLIQYYNGEERAKGNILERFSAQQFPDLHSELNLSSLELGDSALYFCASSAADRAGDGYTFGSGTRLTVV.

This rearrangement joins TRBV6-5 to TRBJ2-3; possibly TRBD1 for D (8 bases). The V end lost 6 bases, the J end lost 2 bases, and 18 bases lay between the germline ends. CDR3 length: 16 residues. Germline CDR1 and CDR2: MNHEY and SVGAGI. The CDR3 DNA reads TGTGCCAGCAGACACAGGGGGGGCATAATCACAGATACGCAGTATTTT. It encodes CASRHRGGIITDTQYF.

The table lists this clonotype with a few counts. The chain links TRBV4-1 to TRBJ1-1; no clear D gene. This CDR3 contains 14 residues. The germline gives CDR1 MGHRA, CDR2 YSYEKL. Trimming cost V 0 bases and J 1 base, with 6 bases left between them. CDR3 residues: CASSQERRNTEAFF. DNA for the CDR3: TGCGCCAGCAGCCAAGAGAGGAGGAACACTGAAGCTTTCTTT.

This clonotype was seen ten or more times. The rearrangement joins TRBV7-8 to TRBJ2-7; TRBD1 is a possible D gene (6 bases). Germline values: CDR1 SGHVS, CDR2 FQNEAQ. CDR3 length equals 13 residues. Trimming stripped 5 bases from V and 4 bases from J, with 12 bases between. CDR3 bases: TGTGCCAGCAGCCGGACAGCCTATTACGAGCAGTACGTC. Encoded protein: CASSRTAYYEQYV.

This clonotype has just a few counts. The chain combines TRBV20-1 with TRBJ2-7; the match to TRBD2 covers 10 bases. In germline, CDR1 is DFQATT, CDR2 SNEGSKA (reference sequence). The CDR3 is 17 amino acids. With 0 bases clipped from V and 2 bases from J, the junction kept 10 bases outside the gene matches. The CDR3, as DNA: TGCAGTGCTAGAGATCCCCTAGCGGGGGACGGACCCTACGAGCAGTACTTC. Protein sequence: CSARDPLAGDGPYEQYF.